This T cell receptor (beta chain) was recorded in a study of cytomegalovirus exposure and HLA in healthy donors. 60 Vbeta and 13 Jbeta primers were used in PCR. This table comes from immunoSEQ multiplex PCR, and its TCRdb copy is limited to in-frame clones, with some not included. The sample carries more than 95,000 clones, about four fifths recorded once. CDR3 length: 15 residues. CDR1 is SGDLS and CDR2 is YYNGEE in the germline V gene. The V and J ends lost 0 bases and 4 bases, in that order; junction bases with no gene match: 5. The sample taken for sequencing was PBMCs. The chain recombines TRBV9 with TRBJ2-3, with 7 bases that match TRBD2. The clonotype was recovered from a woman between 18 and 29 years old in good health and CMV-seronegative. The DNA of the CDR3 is TGTGCCAGCAGCGTAGTACGGAGCGGGGCAGATACGCAGTATTTT. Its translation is CASSVVRSGADTQYF.